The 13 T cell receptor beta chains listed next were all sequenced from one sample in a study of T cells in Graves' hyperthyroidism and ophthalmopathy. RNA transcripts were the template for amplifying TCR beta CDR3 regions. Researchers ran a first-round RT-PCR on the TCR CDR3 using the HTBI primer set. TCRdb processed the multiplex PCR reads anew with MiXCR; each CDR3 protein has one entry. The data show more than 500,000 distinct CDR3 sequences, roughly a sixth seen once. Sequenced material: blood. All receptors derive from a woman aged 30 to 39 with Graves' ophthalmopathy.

The DNA of the CDR3 is TGTGCCAGCAGTTCAGGGAGTAATGAAAAACTGTTTTTT. Translation gives CASSSGSNEKLFF. This chain links TRBV27 with TRBJ1-4, with TRBD1 as a possible D gene (5 bases). The V end was cut by 4 bases, the J end by 4 bases, with 7 bases between. This CDR3 contains 13 residues. CDR1 MNHEY and CDR2 SMNVEV come from the germline V gene (reference sequence).

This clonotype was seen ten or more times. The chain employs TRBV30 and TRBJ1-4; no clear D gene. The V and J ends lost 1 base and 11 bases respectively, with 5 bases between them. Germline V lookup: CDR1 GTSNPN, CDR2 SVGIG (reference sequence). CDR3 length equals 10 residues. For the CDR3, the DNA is TGTGCCTGGAGTGCTGGCAAACTGTTTTTT. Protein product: CAWSAGKLFF.

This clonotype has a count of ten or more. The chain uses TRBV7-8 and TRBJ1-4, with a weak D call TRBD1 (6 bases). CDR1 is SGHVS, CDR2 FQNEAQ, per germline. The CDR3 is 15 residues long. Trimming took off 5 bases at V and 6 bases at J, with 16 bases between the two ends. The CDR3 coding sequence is TGTGCCAGCAGCCCGGGACAATCCGCGCATGAAAAACTGTTTTTT. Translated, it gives CASSPGQSAHEKLFF.

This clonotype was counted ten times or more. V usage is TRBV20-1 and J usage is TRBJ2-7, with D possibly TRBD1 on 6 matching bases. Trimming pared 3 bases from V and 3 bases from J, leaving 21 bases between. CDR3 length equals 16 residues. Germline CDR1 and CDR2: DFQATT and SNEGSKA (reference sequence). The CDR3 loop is CSARYSSGTTFYEQYF. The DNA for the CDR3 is TGCAGTGCTAGGTATTCTTCCGGGACAACCTTCTACGAGCAGTACTTC.

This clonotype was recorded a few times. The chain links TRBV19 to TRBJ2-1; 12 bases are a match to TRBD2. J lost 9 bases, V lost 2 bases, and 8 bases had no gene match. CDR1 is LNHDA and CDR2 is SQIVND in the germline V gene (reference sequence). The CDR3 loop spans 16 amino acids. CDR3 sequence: CASSIRASGREGEQFF. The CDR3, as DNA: TGTGCCAGTAGTATACGGGCTAGCGGGAGGGAGGGTGAGCAGTTCTTC.

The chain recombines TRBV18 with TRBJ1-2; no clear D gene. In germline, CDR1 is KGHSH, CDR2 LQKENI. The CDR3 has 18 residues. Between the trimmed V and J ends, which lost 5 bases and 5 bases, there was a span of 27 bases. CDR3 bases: TGTGCCAGCTCATTAGGAGGATTACGTCGACAAAAAATTTATGGCTACACCTTC. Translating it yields CASSLGGLRRQKIYGYTF.

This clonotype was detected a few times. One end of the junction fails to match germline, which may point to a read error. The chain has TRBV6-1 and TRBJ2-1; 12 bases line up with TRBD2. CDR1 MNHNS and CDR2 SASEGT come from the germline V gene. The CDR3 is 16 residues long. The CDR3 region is CASSWTSGIPYNEQFF. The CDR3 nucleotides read TGTGCCAGCAGCTGGACTAGCGGGATTCCCTACAATGAGCAATTCTTC.

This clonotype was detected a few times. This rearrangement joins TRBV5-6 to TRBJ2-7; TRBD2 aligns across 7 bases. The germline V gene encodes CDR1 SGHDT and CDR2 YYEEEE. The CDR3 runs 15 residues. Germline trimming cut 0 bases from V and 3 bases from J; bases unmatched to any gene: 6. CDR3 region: CASSLVASGHYEQYF. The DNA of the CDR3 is TGTGCCAGCAGCTTGGTTGCTAGCGGCCACTACGAGCAGTACTTC.

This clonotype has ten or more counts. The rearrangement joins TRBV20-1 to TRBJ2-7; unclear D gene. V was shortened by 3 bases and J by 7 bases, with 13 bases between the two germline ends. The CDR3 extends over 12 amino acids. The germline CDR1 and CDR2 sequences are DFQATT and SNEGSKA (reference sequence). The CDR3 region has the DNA TGCAGTGCTAGCCTCGAAGGAAGAGAGCAGTACTTC. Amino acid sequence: CSASLEGREQYF.

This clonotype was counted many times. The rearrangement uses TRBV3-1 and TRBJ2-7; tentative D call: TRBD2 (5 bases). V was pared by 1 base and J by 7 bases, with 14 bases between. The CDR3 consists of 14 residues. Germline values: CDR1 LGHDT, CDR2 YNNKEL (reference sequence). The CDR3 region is CASSQVVSGVEQYF. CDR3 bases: TGTGCCAGCAGCCAAGTTGTTTCCGGGGTTGAGCAGTACTTC.

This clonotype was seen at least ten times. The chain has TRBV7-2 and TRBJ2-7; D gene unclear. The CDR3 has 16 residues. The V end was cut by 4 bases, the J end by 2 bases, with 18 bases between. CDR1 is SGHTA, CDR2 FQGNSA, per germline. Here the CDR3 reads CASSYGRRNAAYEQYF. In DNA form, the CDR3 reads TGTGCCAGCAGCTACGGGCGCCGTAACGCCGCCTACGAGCAGTACTTC. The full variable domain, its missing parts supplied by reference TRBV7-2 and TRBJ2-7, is GAGVSQSPSNKVTEKGKDVELRCDPISGHTALYWYRQSLGQGLEFLIYFQGNSAPDKSGLPSDRFSAERTGGSVSTLTIQRTQQEDSAVYLCASSYGRRNAAYEQYFGPGTRLTVT.

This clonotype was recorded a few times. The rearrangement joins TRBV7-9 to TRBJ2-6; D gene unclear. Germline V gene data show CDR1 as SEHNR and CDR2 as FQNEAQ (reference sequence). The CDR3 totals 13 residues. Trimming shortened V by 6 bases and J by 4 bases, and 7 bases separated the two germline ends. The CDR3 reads CASRLAGANVLTF. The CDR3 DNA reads TGTGCCAGCAGACTGGCGGGGGCCAACGTCCTGACTTTC.

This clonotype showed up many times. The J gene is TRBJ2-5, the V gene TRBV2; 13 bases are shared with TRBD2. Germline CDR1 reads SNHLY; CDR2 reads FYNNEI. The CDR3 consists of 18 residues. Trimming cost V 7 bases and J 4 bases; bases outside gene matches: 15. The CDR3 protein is CASTAGLAGRLGAETQYF. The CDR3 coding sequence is TGTGCCAGCACCGCGGGACTAGCGGGACGATTGGGCGCAGAGACCCAGTACTTC.